The clone carrying this T cell receptor beta chain has at least ten counts. Antigen unknown. The sample comes from a study of identical twins. This CDR3 is built from 15 residues. Germline-derived CDR1 and CDR2 are SEHNR and FQNEAQ (reference sequence). Trimming took 5 bases from V and 2 from J; bases not matched to a gene: 7. Whole-study results and caveats: The same donors were not followed; conclusions instead depended on cross-sectional statistical analysis.

TCRdb redid the calling of the 5' RACE reads with MiXCR, one entry per CDR3 protein. The table records about 690,000 distinct CDR3 sequences, around 6.1% of them present only once. The source material was naive T cells sorted from blood. This receptor was identified in a man younger than 30 in good health. The chain is built from TRBV7-9 and TRBJ2-3; 7 bases are a match to TRBD2. The CDR3 loop is CASSRTGGLTDTQYF. CDR3 coding DNA: TGTGCCAGCAGCCGAACGGGGGGTCTCACAGATACGCAGTATTTT. The full variable domain, in which reference TRBV7-9 and TRBJ2-3 provide the parts outside the CDR3, is DTGVSQNPRHKITKRGQNVTFRCDPISEHNRLYWYRQTLGQGPEFLTYFQNEAQLEKSRLLSDRFSAERPKGSFSTLEIQRTEQGDSAMYLCASSRTGGLTDTQYFGPGTRLTVL.